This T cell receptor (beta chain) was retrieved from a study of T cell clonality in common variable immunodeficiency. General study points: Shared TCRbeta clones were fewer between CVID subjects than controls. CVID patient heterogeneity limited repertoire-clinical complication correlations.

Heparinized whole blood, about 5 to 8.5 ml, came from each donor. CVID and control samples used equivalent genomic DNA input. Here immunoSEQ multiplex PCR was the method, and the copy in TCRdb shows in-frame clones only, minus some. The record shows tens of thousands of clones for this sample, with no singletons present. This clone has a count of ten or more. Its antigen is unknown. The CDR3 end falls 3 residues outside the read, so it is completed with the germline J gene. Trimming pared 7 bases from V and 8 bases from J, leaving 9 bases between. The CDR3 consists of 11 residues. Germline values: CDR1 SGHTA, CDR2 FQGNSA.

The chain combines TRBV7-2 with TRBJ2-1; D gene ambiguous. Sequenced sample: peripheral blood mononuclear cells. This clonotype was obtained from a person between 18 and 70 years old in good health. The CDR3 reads CASTKVHEQFF. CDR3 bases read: TGTGCCAGCACCAAGGTACATGAG.